The 18 T cell receptor beta chains reported below all come from one sample, sequenced in a study of T cell repertoires in cytomegalovirus infection. Using its own MiXCR run on the reads, TCRdb lists one record per CDR3 protein. Among over 25,000 distinct CDR3 sequences listed, about 20% were seen once. No antigens are known for them. This specimen was CD8+ T cells from cultured PBMCs, taken from culture after CMV antigen stimulation. The origin of the receptors is a human donor in good health (CMV status not recorded). Some clones in this sample may be carry-over from other donors' samples.

The chain employs TRBV6-2 or TRBV6-3 and TRBJ1-5, with TRBD1 as a possible D gene (5 bases). This CDR3 is 14 amino acids long. The ends were cut back, 8 bases at V and 0 bases at J, with 11 bases in the middle. CDR1 and CDR2 from the germline V gene are MNHEY and SVGEGT. The CDR3 region is CASSYDSSNQPQHF. CDR3 sequence (DNA): TGTGCCAGCTCTTACGACAGTAGCAATCAGCCCCAGCATTTT.

This clonotype was seen more than once but under ten times. The chain recombines TRBV7-9 with TRBJ1-6; tentative D call: TRBD1 (5 bases). Germline-derived CDR1 and CDR2 are SEHNR and FQNEAQ (reference sequence). There are 11 residues in the CDR3. Trimming cost V 5 bases and J 17 bases, with 13 bases left between them. CDR3 region: CASSQGPSIHF. The CDR3 coding sequence is TGTGCCAGCAGCCAGGGACCGTCCATCCACTTT.

CDR3 in DNA: TGTGCCAGCAGCTTAAACGGGGGTACCTACAATGAGCAGTTCTTC. This encodes CASSLNGGTYNEQFF. The V gene is TRBV11-3, the J gene TRBJ2-1; possible D gene TRBD2, 6 bases. The CDR3 has 15 residues. Germline CDR1 and CDR2: SGHNT and YENEEA. V was cut by 2 bases and J by 2 bases, with 10 bases left in between.

The V call is TRBV7-3, the J call TRBJ2-3; no firm D call. V lost 1 base and J lost 0, with 8 bases in between. The CDR3 extends over 15 amino acids. Germline V gives CDR1 SGHTA, CDR2 FQGTGA. The CDR3 loop is CASSLSARSTDTQYF. The CDR3 DNA follows: TGTGCCAGCAGCTTAAGCGCGCGGAGCACAGATACGCAGTATTTT.

This clonotype has a handful of counts. The chain employs TRBV6-5 and TRBJ2-5; tentatively, D is TRBD1 or TRBD2 (5 bases each). CDR1 and CDR2 (germline): MNHEY, SVGAGI. Between the trimmed V and J ends, which lost 4 bases and 1 base, there was a span of 10 bases. This CDR3 has 14 residues. The CDR3 DNA reads TGTGCCAGCAGTTGGAAGGGGAGCCAAGAGACCCAGTACTTC. Amino acid sequence: CASSWKGSQETQYF.

This sequence joins TRBV6-2 or TRBV6-3 and TRBJ2-7; D is uncertain. Trimming removed 0 bases at V and 6 bases at J, with 15 bases between. CDR3 length equals 15 residues. Germline V gives CDR1 MNHEY, CDR2 SVGEGT. The CDR3 is CASSYSNLFRVEQYF. The CDR3, as DNA: TGTGCCAGCAGTTACTCGAACTTGTTCCGAGTCGAGCAGTACTTC.

The rearrangement joins TRBV7-6 to TRBJ2-1, with D tentatively TRBD1 (5 bases). There are 15 residues in the CDR3. The V end lost 5 bases, the J end lost 0 bases, and 11 bases lay between the germline ends. Germline V gene data show CDR1 as SGHVS and CDR2 as FNYEAQ. The CDR3 is CASSPPGASYNEQFF. The CDR3 nucleotides read TGTGCCAGCAGCCCACCTGGGGCCTCCTACAATGAGCAGTTCTTC.

The chain has TRBV7-9 and TRBJ1-2; D is unresolved. The length of the CDR3 is 10 residues. Trimming removed 8 bases at V and 8 bases at J, with 9 bases between. Germline values: CDR1 SEHNR, CDR2 FQNEAQ (reference sequence). CDR3 loop: CASRLEGYTF. The CDR3 nucleotides read TGTGCCAGCCGCCTCGAGGGCTACACCTTC.

The gene calls are TRBV7-3 and TRBJ2-1, with 7 bases that match TRBD2. V lost 3 bases and J lost 5; bases outside the gene matches: 7. CDR3 length equals 15 residues. Germline values: CDR1 SGHTA, CDR2 FQGTGA. The DNA for the CDR3 is TGTGCCAGCAGCTTGGGGAGGGCCAGTCACAATGAGCAGTTCTTC. It yields the protein CASSLGRASHNEQFF. Full variable domain (missing parts from reference TRBV7-3 and TRBJ2-1): GAGVSQTPSNKVTEKGKYVELRCDPISGHTALYWYRQSLGQGPEFLIYFQGTGAADDSGLPNDRFFAVRPEGSVSTLKIQRTERGDSAVYLCASSLGRASHNEQFFGPGTRLTVL.

This chain links TRBV9 with TRBJ2-7; D is perhaps TRBD2 (5 bases). V was clipped by 2 bases and J by 0 bases, with 12 bases between them. This CDR3 contains 15 residues. The V gene's germline CDR1 is SGDLS and CDR2 YYNGEE. The CDR3 reads CASSVRAVDSYEQYF. CDR3 in DNA: TGTGCCAGCAGCGTGAGGGCAGTTGACTCCTACGAGCAGTACTTC. The full variable domain, rest sourced from reference TRBV9 and TRBJ2-7, is DSGVTQTPKHLITATGQRVTLRCSPRSGDLSVYWYQQSLDQGLQFLIQYYNGEERAKGNILERFSAQQFPDLHSELNLSSLELGDSALYFCASSVRAVDSYEQYFGPGTRLTVT.

This clonotype was seen more than once but under ten times. The V call is TRBV7-9, the J call TRBJ2-4, with D perhaps TRBD2 (6 bases). Per germline, CDR1 SEHNR and CDR2 FQNEAQ (reference sequence). This CDR3 has 16 amino acids. V was pared by 0 bases and J by 1 base, with 10 bases between. The CDR3: CASSLATGVAKNIQYF. CDR3 coding DNA: TGTGCCAGCAGCTTAGCGACGGGAGTGGCCAAAAACATTCAGTACTTC.

The chain couples TRBV11-1 to TRBJ2-1; 8 nucleotides align to TRBD2. CDR1 is SGHAT, CDR2 FQDESV, per germline (reference sequence). The CDR3 consists of 12 residues. The junction had 2 bases not matched to a gene; V was cut back by 8 bases and J by 5 bases. DNA of the CDR3: TGTGCCAGCTCACTAGCGGACAATGAGCAGTTCTTC. Protein sequence: CASSLADNEQFF. The complete variable domain, with remaining parts taken from reference TRBV11-1 and TRBJ2-1, reads EAEVAQSPRYKITEKSQAVAFWCDPISGHATLYWYRQILGQGPELLVQFQDESVVDDSQLPKDRFSAERLKGVDSTLKIQPAELGDSAMYLCASSLADNEQFFGPGTRLTVL.

This clonotype has a handful of counts. This rearrangement joins TRBV7-8 to TRBJ2-2; D not resolved. The germline V gene has CDR1 SGHVS and CDR2 FQNEAQ. Trimming removed 1 base at V and 5 bases at J, with 8 bases between. CDR3 length: 14 residues. The CDR3 nucleotides read TGTGCCAGCAGCTTAGTAGTTCGTACCGGGGAGCTGTTTTTT. Amino acid sequence: CASSLVVRTGELFF. Supplemented by reference TRBV7-8 and TRBJ2-2, the full variable domain reads GAGVSQSPRYKVAKRGQDVALRCDPISGHVSLFWYQQALGQGPEFLTYFQNEAQLDKSGLPSDRFFAERPEGSVSTLKIQRTQQEDSAVYLCASSLVVRTGELFFGEGSRLTVL.

This clonotype was picked up many times. J is TRBJ1-2 and V is TRBV6-6; tentative D call: TRBD1 (5 bases). Germline V lookup: CDR1 MNHNY, CDR2 SVGAGI (reference sequence). This CDR3 is built from 15 residues. Trimming stripped 7 bases from V and 3 bases from J, with 18 bases between. The CDR3 region has the DNA TGTGCCAGCACCCCATCCCAGGGACCTGACTATGGCTACACCTTC. Translating gives CASTPSQGPDYGYTF.

This chain uses TRBV27 with TRBJ2-6; the match to TRBD1 covers 9 bases. Germline CDR1 is MNHEY and CDR2 is SMNVEV (reference sequence). The ends lost 6 bases at V and 0 bases at J; junction bases unmatched: 18. The CDR3 is 21 amino acids. CDR3 sequence (DNA): TGTGCCAGCAGCCCCGACCGGCGGACAGGGGAAAGGTACTCTGGGGCCAACGTCCTGACTTTC. Translation gives CASSPDRRTGERYSGANVLTF.

This chain links TRBV15 with TRBJ2-3; D might be TRBD2 (5 bases). Germline CDR1 and CDR2: LNHNV and YYDKDF (reference sequence). V was cut by 6 bases and J by 6 bases, with 19 bases left in between. The CDR3 consists of 15 residues. The DNA for the CDR3 is TGTGCCACCAGTCAAACGCGGAGACTAAGCGATACGCAGTATTTT. Protein: CATSQTRRLSDTQYF.

The chain combines TRBV29-1 with TRBJ2-7; D is possibly TRBD2 (5 bases). Trimming took off 1 base at V and 7 bases at J, with 17 bases between the two ends. Germline loops: CDR1 SQVTM, CDR2 ANQGSEA. The CDR3 has 14 amino acids. The CDR3 DNA reads as TGCAGCGTTGAAGGGGTAGGACGTTCGGGGGAGCAGTACTTC. Encoded protein: CSVEGVGRSGEQYF.

This clonotype was counted only a few times. V gene TRBV4-3 combines with J gene TRBJ2-1; TRBD2 agrees at 11 bases. Germline V gene data show CDR1 as LGHNA and CDR2 as YSLEER. J gave up 8 bases and V 4 bases, and 4 bases lay outside the gene matches. The CDR3 contains 14 residues. CDR3 residues: CASSLAGGLDEQFF. The CDR3 nucleotides read TGCGCCAGCAGCCTAGCGGGGGGGCTCGATGAGCAGTTCTTC.